The clone carrying this TCR beta chain was recorded a few times. The germline V gene has CDR1 LGHNA and CDR2 YNFKEQ. V dropped 0 bases and J dropped 14 bases, with 20 bases sitting between them. The CDR3 sequence is 16 residues long. The sample originates from a study of T-cell reconstitution after alpha-beta-depleted transplantation in children. Using unique molecular identifiers, the investigators prepared the TCRbeta library. In TCRdb, the PCR reads were re-called with MiXCR into one record per CDR3 protein. The table lists 350,000 to 450,000 distinct CDR3 sequences, roughly 14% of them singletons.

This TCR was recovered from a human donor who donated a stem cell graft to a child with Fanconi anemia. This material consisted of PBMCs, taken from the stem cell graft. V gene TRBV4-2 combines with J gene TRBJ1-6, with TRBD1 as a possible D gene (6 bases). The DNA for the CDR3 is TGTGCCAGCAGCCAAGAGGGGAGACAGGCCATTCGGGCCCTCCACTTT. The encoded protein is CASSQEGRQAIRALHF.